The 19 T cell receptor beta chains listed next were all sequenced from one sample in a study of spatial heterogeneity in lung cancer. TCRdb fed the 5' RACE reads into MiXCR, producing one record per CDR3 protein. The table lists 55,000 to 75,000 distinct CDR3 sequences, about 8% of them singletons. Time point of the sample: sample taken at primary tumor resection. Unsorted whole RNA of tumor, nontumor lung or frozen PBMC was sequenced. Here the sequenced sample was PBMCs, taken at surgery. The receptors derive from a female donor with early-stage non-small cell lung cancer.

The chain is built from TRBV4-1 and TRBJ2-1, with 13 nucleotides matching TRBD2. Germline CDR1 and CDR2: MGHRA and YSYEKL. The ends lost 10 bases at V and 9 bases at J; junction bases unmatched: 12. CDR3 length: 15 residues. CDR3 DNA sequence: TGCGCCACCGCCGTACTAGCGGGGGGGCCTGGTGAGCAGTTCTTC. It is translated as CATAVLAGGPGEQFF.

This clonotype came up many times. The chain combines TRBV20-1 with TRBJ2-7; D unclear. Deletions cut 6 bases from V and 0 bases from J, with 9 bases between. The CDR3 extends over 12 amino acids. CDR1 and CDR2 (germline): DFQATT, SNEGSKA (reference sequence). CDR3 region: CSARKSSYEQYF. The CDR3 region has the DNA TGCAGTGCACGGAAGAGCTCCTACGAGCAGTACTTC.

The chain uses TRBV28 and TRBJ1-2, with unresolved D. V shed 7 bases and J shed 0 bases, with 6 bases lying between them. The CDR3 spans 12 residues. Germline loops: CDR1 MDHEN, CDR2 SYDVKM. The CDR3 protein is CASKKTNYGYTF. The CDR3 DNA reads TGTGCCAGCAAAAAGACTAACTATGGCTACACCTTC.

V gene TRBV19 combines with J gene TRBJ2-5, with 8 nucleotides matching TRBD1. V gave up 6 bases and J gave up 5 bases; unmatched junction bases: 8. From germline, CDR1 is LNHDA and CDR2 SQIVND (reference sequence). The CDR3 spans 14 residues. The CDR3 coding sequence is TGTGCCAGTAGCCGACAGGGGCTGGTTGAGACCCAGTACTTC. Amino acids: CASSRQGLVETQYF.

This chain uses TRBV24-1 with TRBJ1-2; D is possibly TRBD1 (5 bases). Germline-derived CDR1 and CDR2 are KGHDR and SFDVKD. V was cut by 2 bases and J by 8 bases, with 20 bases left in between. CDR3 length: 16 residues. The CDR3 DNA follows: TGTGCCACCAGTGATTATTCTCAGGGTGGTACGGGCGGCTACACCTTC. It encodes CATSDYSQGGTGGYTF.

This chain links TRBV20-1 with TRBJ2-2, with 7 positions matching TRBD1. V was clipped by 6 bases and J by 2 bases; unmatched bases: 9. This CDR3 has 15 amino acids. Germline-derived CDR1 and CDR2 are DFQATT and SNEGSKA (reference sequence). The CDR3 here is CSAPDRRSNTGELFF. In DNA form, the CDR3 reads TGCAGTGCCCCGGACAGGAGGAGTAACACCGGGGAGCTGTTTTTT.

A few counts support this clonotype. The J gene is TRBJ1-5, the V gene TRBV5-1, with D uncertain. V was shortened by 0 bases and J by 1 base, with 5 bases between the two germline ends. Germline values: CDR1 SGHRS, CDR2 YFSETQ. This CDR3 has 14 residues. The CDR3 DNA is TGCGCCAGCAGCTTGGATGGGAGCAATCAGCCCCAGCATTTT. Its protein is CASSLDGSNQPQHF.

This clonotype was seen only a few times. The J gene is TRBJ1-2, the V gene TRBV18, with unresolved D. Germline V gene lookup returns CDR1 KGHSH and CDR2 LQKENI. The CDR3 runs to 14 residues. With 3 bases removed from V and 4 bases from J, the gap between germline ends came to 12 bases. CDR3 amino acids: CASSPQNVAYGYTF. CDR3 sequence (DNA): TGTGCCAGCTCACCCCAAAACGTCGCCTATGGCTACACCTTC.

This chain connects TRBV12-3 or TRBV12-4 to TRBJ1-2; 7 nucleotides match TRBD1. This CDR3 contains 17 residues. The V gene end was trimmed by 3 bases and the J gene end by 4 bases; junction bases not matched to a gene: 14. In nucleotides, the CDR3 is TGTGCCAGCAGTTTTGGGCCAGGGGGAGGTTCCGGCTATGGCTACACCTTC. This codes for CASSFGPGGGSGYGYTF.

The J gene is TRBJ1-2, the V gene TRBV5-4; 8 nucleotides match TRBD1. Unmatched junction bases numbered 7, after V lost 4 bases and J lost 8 bases. Germline V gene lookup returns CDR1 SGHNT and CDR2 YYREEE (reference sequence). The CDR3 extends over 13 amino acids. The CDR3 nucleotides are TGTGCCAGCAGCGACAGGGGCGCAAGGGGCTACACCTTC. Residues: CASSDRGARGYTF.

The chain uses TRBV12-3 or TRBV12-4 and TRBJ1-2, with D possibly matching TRBD1 (6 bases). The V end lost 8 bases, the J end lost 8 bases, and 12 bases lay between the germline ends. The CDR3 loop spans 11 amino acids. The CDR3 sequence is CASGQILGYTF. The CDR3 DNA follows: TGTGCCAGCGGACAGATCCTAGGCTACACCTTC.

This chain connects TRBV5-1 to TRBJ1-3; D possibly corresponds to TRBD1 (6 bases). The V end lost 4 bases, the J end lost 2 bases, and 10 bases lay between the germline ends. The germline V gene encodes CDR1 SGHRS and CDR2 YFSETQ. This CDR3 contains 14 residues. CDR3 nucleotides: TGCGCCAGCAGCCAAGGGGGAACTGGAAACACCATATATTTT. This sequence encodes CASSQGGTGNTIYF.

This clonotype was observed many times. This rearrangement joins TRBV19 to TRBJ1-2, with a possible D match to TRBD1 (6 bases). Germline V gene lookup returns CDR1 LNHDA and CDR2 SQIVND (reference sequence). The CDR3 loop spans 16 amino acids. Trimming left V 4 bases short and J 2 bases short, with 17 bases between. In DNA form, the CDR3 reads TGTGCCAGTAGTAAAGGGACACTTAGAGACAACTATGGCTACACCTTC. This translates into CASSKGTLRDNYGYTF.

V and J are TRBV5-1 and TRBJ2-2; D might be TRBD2 (6 bases). The CDR3 is 14 residues long. Trimming removed 6 bases from V and 5 bases from J, with 14 bases in between. The germline CDR1 and CDR2 sequences are SGHRS and YFSETQ. CDR3 coding DNA: TGCGCCAGCAACCCCGGAGGGGTTACCGGGGAGCTGTTTTTT. Its translation is CASNPGGVTGELFF. Looking up the rest from reference TRBV5-1 and TRBJ2-2 gives the full variable domain: KAGVTQTPRYLIKTRGQQVTLSCSPISGHRSVSWYQQTPGQGLQFLFEYFSETQRNKGNFPGRFSGRQFSNSRSEMNVSTLELGDSALYLCASNPGGVTGELFFGEGSRLTVL.

In the case of this clonotype: A much larger clone is a single base away; this may be a read error. The V call is TRBV7-3, the J call TRBJ2-1; a weak D match, TRBD2 (6 bases). Trimming removed 5 bases at V and 6 bases at J, with 23 bases between. Looked up from germline, CDR1 is SGHTA and CDR2 is FQGTGA. The CDR3 runs 17 residues. This chain's CDR3 is CASSSGEISGRINEQFF. In DNA form, the CDR3 reads TGTGCCAGCAGCAGCGGTGAAATCAGCGGGCGTATCAATGAGCAGTTCTTC.

This clonotype occurred many times. The chain carries TRBV9 and TRBJ2-7; D uncertain. Germline V CDR1 and CDR2: SGDLS, YYNGEE. CDR3 size: 14 residues. Trimming stripped 2 bases from V and 2 bases from J, with 11 bases between. Here the CDR3 reads CASSVGSEAYEQYF. CDR3 sequence (DNA): TGTGCCAGCAGCGTCGGATCCGAGGCCTACGAGCAGTACTTC.

This clonotype has just a few counts. This chain uses TRBV28 with TRBJ1-1, with 9 nucleotides matching TRBD1. The CDR3 is made up of 15 amino acids. Germline trimming cut 7 bases from V and 1 base from J; bases unmatched to any gene: 7. Germline lookup yields CDR1 MDHEN and CDR2 SYDVKM. CDR3 in amino acids: CASISGGQGNTEAFF. The CDR3 DNA reads as TGTGCCAGCATCAGTGGGGGACAGGGGAACACTGAAGCTTTCTTT.

J is TRBJ2-5 and V is TRBV5-1, with D perhaps being TRBD1 or TRBD2 (5 bases each). Deletions cut 0 bases from V and 5 bases from J, with 11 bases between. The germline gives CDR1 SGHRS, CDR2 YFSETQ. The length of the CDR3 is 14 residues. CDR3 DNA sequence: TGCGCCAGCAGCTTGGCGGGGCGCACGGAGACCCAGTACTTC. Protein sequence: CASSLAGRTETQYF.

V gene TRBV25-1 combines with J gene TRBJ1-6; no clear D gene. V was pared by 6 bases and J by 9 bases, with 9 bases between. CDR1 and CDR2 from the germline V gene are MGHDK and SYGVNS. This CDR3 contains 12 residues. CDR3 in DNA: TGTGCCAGCAGGAAAGCTAGTTCACCCCTCCACTTT. It specifies CASRKASSPLHF.